These 25 T cell receptor beta chains were sequenced from one sample in a study of blood T cell repertoires in COVID-19. Here immunoSEQ multiplex PCR was the method, and the copy in TCRdb shows in-frame clones only, minus some. The sample includes around 250,000 clones, around 83% of them seen just once. Material for sequencing was PBMCs or T cells enriched from blood (not recorded which). Every receptor here comes from a woman in her forties or fifties who had been exposed to COVID-19.

The chain is built from TRBV7-2 and TRBJ1-5; 8 bases fit TRBD1. The J segment lost 6 bases and the V segment lost 2 bases, leaving 6 bases of the junction unmatched. This CDR3 is built from 15 residues. Germline assignment: CDR1 SGHTA and CDR2 FQGNSA. CDR3 region: CASSLRQGASQPQHF. CDR3 sequence (DNA): TGTGCCAGCAGCTTAAGGCAGGGGGCTAGTCAGCCCCAGCATTTT.

This chain links TRBV4-2 with TRBJ2-7, with no clear D. Trimming removed 1 base from V and 5 bases from J, with 12 bases in between. CDR3 length: 14 residues. CDR1 and CDR2 (germline): LGHNA, YNFKEQ. The CDR3 DNA is TGTGCCAGCAGCCAAGTCGCAGTGTCCCACGAGCAGTACTTC. Translation: CASSQVAVSHEQYF.

The chain has TRBV5-5 and TRBJ1-1; D is uncertain. The CDR3 spans 15 residues. Germline CDR1 SGHKS, CDR2 YYEKEE (reference sequence). V was cut by 4 bases and J by 0 bases, with 13 bases left in between. The DNA of the CDR3 is TGTGCCAGCAGCACAACGCTGGTGTTGAACACTGAAGCTTTCTTT. This translates into CASSTTLVLNTEAFF.

In this sample, this clone turned up a few times. CDR3 nucleotides: TGTGCCAGCAGCCACGACAGGGGAAGCTACACCTTC. Translated: CASSHDRGSYTF. The chain joins TRBV3-1 (or the pseudogene TRBV3-2) to TRBJ1-2; TRBD1 agrees at 8 bases. CDR3 length: 12 amino acids. The germline CDR1 and CDR2 sequences are LGHDT and YNNKEL (reference sequence). The V and J ends lost 3 bases and 9 bases, in that order; junction bases with no gene match: 3.

V is TRBV27 and J is TRBJ1-1; 10 bases are shared with TRBD1. CDR1 and CDR2 (germline): MNHEY, SMNVEV (reference sequence). V gave up 5 bases and J gave up 3 bases; unmatched junction bases: 12. This CDR3 is built from 17 residues. CDR3 sequence reads: CASSVGDRGGRDTEAFF. CDR3 sequence (DNA): TGTGCCAGCAGTGTAGGGGACAGGGGCGGGCGGGACACTGAAGCTTTCTTT.

The chain combines TRBV5-6 with TRBJ1-2; maybe TRBD1 (5 bases). The CDR3 runs to 16 residues. Germline CDR1 reads SGHDT; CDR2 reads YYEEEE. V was shortened by 4 bases and J by 0 bases, with 16 bases between the two germline ends. The CDR3 DNA follows: TGTGCCAGCAGCCTAGACAGAGTTCAGGCTAACTATGGCTACACCTTC. It specifies CASSLDRVQANYGYTF.

This rearrangement joins TRBV29-1 to TRBJ2-3; tentative D call: TRBD1 (5 bases). Per the germline V gene, CDR1 is SQVTM and CDR2 is ANQGSEA. Trimming cost V 4 bases and J 5 bases, with 13 bases left between them. The CDR3 has 13 residues. The CDR3 is CSVGQGLGDTQYF. The CDR3 bases are TGCAGCGTTGGGCAGGGCCTCGGAGATACGCAGTATTTT.

The chain couples TRBV9 to TRBJ2-1; the D is unclear. V was trimmed by 0 bases and J by 6 bases, leaving 7 bases between them. The length of the CDR3 is 13 residues. The germline V gene encodes CDR1 SGDLS and CDR2 YYNGEE. The CDR3 coding sequence is TGTGCCAGCAGCGTAGGAGTGATCAATGAGCAGTTCTTC. Residues: CASSVGVINEQFF.

The chain is built from TRBV6-4 and TRBJ1-2; 8 nucleotides match TRBD1. The V gene end was trimmed by 3 bases and the J gene end by 5 bases; junction bases not matched to a gene: 8. CDR1 MRHNA and CDR2 SNTAGT come from the germline V gene. The CDR3 totals 15 residues. This chain's CDR3 is CASSDFATGGYGYTF. The CDR3 nucleotides are TGTGCCAGCAGTGATTTCGCCACAGGGGGATATGGCTACACCTTC.

This clone was seen only once. The chain joins TRBV28 to TRBJ2-1; 7 bases agree with TRBD1. V shed 11 bases and J 6 bases; nucleotides not matched to a gene: 13. The CDR3 is 14 residues long. Germline CDR1 is MDHEN and CDR2 is SYDVKM. CDR3 amino acids: CAAGRGEGANEQFF. CDR3 in DNA: TGTGCCGCCGGACGCGGTGAGGGGGCCAATGAGCAGTTCTTC.

The CDR3, as DNA: TGTGCCAGCAGCCCGGACTTCCTCGATACGCAGTATTTT. Its translation is CASSPDFLDTQYF. The J gene is TRBJ2-3, the V gene TRBV5-4; TRBD2 is a possible D gene (5 bases). The CDR3 loop spans 13 amino acids. Per the germline V gene, CDR1 is SGHNT and CDR2 is YYREEE (reference sequence). Trimming cost V 4 bases and J 6 bases, with 12 bases left between them.

The chain employs TRBV19 and TRBJ2-5; a possible D gene is TRBD1 (6 bases). This CDR3 comprises 14 residues. Germline V gene sequence: CDR1 LNHDA, CDR2 SQIVND (reference sequence). The germline V and J ends were trimmed by 3 bases and 2 bases, with 10 bases remaining between them. CDR3 coding DNA: TGTGCCAGTAGTATCGGCCAGGGGCAAGAGACCCAGTACTTC. Residues: CASSIGQGQETQYF.

As to this clone: Other DNA sequences in this sample translate to the same CDR3. The CDR3 reads CASSFRGGGYTF. The CDR3 region has the DNA TGTGCCAGCAGTTTCCGAGGCGGGGGCTACACCTTC. The chain combines TRBV27 with TRBJ1-2; D is uncertain. The CDR3 runs to 12 residues. Germline CDR1 reads MNHEY; CDR2 reads SMNVEV (reference sequence). Trimming shortened V by 3 bases and J by 8 bases, and 10 bases separated the two germline ends.

The gene calls are TRBV2 and TRBJ1-5; 7 bases align to TRBD1. The germline V gene has CDR1 SNHLY and CDR2 FYNNEI. The CDR3 extends over 14 amino acids. V shed 6 bases and J 4 bases; nucleotides not matched to a gene: 6. CDR3 in amino acids: CASRGDRANQPQHF. CDR3 nucleotide sequence: TGTGCCAGCAGGGGTGACAGGGCAAATCAGCCCCAGCATTTT.

A single count supports this clone. The chain is built from TRBV9 and TRBJ2-3; a weak D match, TRBD2 (7 bases). Deletions cut 0 bases from V and 2 bases from J, with 13 bases between. CDR1 and CDR2 from the germline V gene are SGDLS and YYNGEE. CDR3 length: 16 amino acids. The DNA of the CDR3 is TGTGCCAGCAGCGTAGGGGGCGGGGGCCCCACAGATACGCAGTATTTT. It codes for CASSVGGGGPTDTQYF.

V gene TRBV2 combines with J gene TRBJ2-2; D is ambiguous. Germline CDR1 and CDR2: SNHLY and FYNNEI. V gave up 5 bases and J gave up 4 bases, with 11 bases separating them. This CDR3 contains 14 residues. CDR3 protein: CASSPTTGTGELFF. CDR3 coding DNA: TGTGCCAGCAGTCCCACTACTGGCACCGGGGAGCTGTTTTTT. Full variable domain (outside the CDR3, taken from reference TRBV2 and TRBJ2-2): EPEVTQTPSHQVTQMGQEVILRCVPISNHLYFYWYRQILGQKVEFLVSFYNNEISEKSEIFDDQFSVERPDGSNFTLKIRSTKLEDSAMYFCASSPTTGTGELFFGEGSRLTVL.

The chain links TRBV12-3 or TRBV12-4 to TRBJ1-1; D is perhaps TRBD1 (6 bases). The CDR3 has 13 amino acids. V lost 3 bases and J 6 bases, leaving 11 bases between the germline ends. Here the CDR3 DNA reads TGTGCCAGCAGTTTTCAGGGGAAGGCTGAAGCTTTCTTT. This sequence encodes CASSFQGKAEAFF.

This sequence joins TRBV6-5 and TRBJ1-4; D gene unclear. Germline assignment: CDR1 MNHEY and CDR2 SVGAGI. The CDR3 runs to 13 residues. Trimming shortened V by 6 bases and J by 7 bases, and 12 bases separated the two germline ends. The CDR3 spells CASRNNRPEKLFF. CDR3 coding DNA: TGTGCCAGCAGGAACAACCGTCCTGAAAAACTGTTTTTT.

This sequence joins TRBV5-1 and TRBJ1-1, with D uncertain. V gave up 2 bases and J gave up 1 base, with 12 bases separating them. Germline V gene data show CDR1 as SGHRS and CDR2 as YFSETQ. The CDR3 runs to 15 residues. The DNA for the CDR3 is TGCGCCAGCAGCTTTGAGCTGCCTCCGAACACTGAAGCTTTCTTT. Translated: CASSFELPPNTEAFF.

The chain links TRBV5-6 to TRBJ2-5; 7 positions match TRBD1. The CDR3 is 13 residues long. Germline V gene lookup returns CDR1 SGHDT and CDR2 YYEEEE. The V segment lost 0 bases and the J segment 9 bases; nucleotides outside the gene matches: 5. In nucleotides, the CDR3 is TGTGCCAGCAGCTTGGATTTCAGGGGGTCCCAGTACTTC. This encodes CASSLDFRGSQYF.

This clone has a count of ten or more. The chain is built from TRBV9 and TRBJ2-7; no definite D call. The CDR3 is 14 residues long. Deletions cut 2 bases from V and 0 bases from J, with 9 bases between. Germline V gene lookup returns CDR1 SGDLS and CDR2 YYNGEE. The CDR3 region has the DNA TGTGCCAGCAGCGTTGACATCAACTCCTACGAGCAGTACTTC. Its translation: CASSVDINSYEQYF.

V gene TRBV12-3 or TRBV12-4 combines with J gene TRBJ2-7, with TRBD2 matching 7 bases. CDR3 length equals 13 residues. V shed 5 bases and J 1 base; nucleotides not matched to a gene: 2. In nucleotides, the CDR3 is TGTGCCAGCAGTGCGGGGGAATCCTACGAGCAGTACTTC. Amino acids: CASSAGESYEQYF.

CDR3 coding DNA: TGTGCCACCAGTGATACGGCCGGAGGGACCATATATTTT. The encoded protein is CATSDTAGGTIYF. The chain uses TRBV24-1 and TRBJ1-3; no reliable D call. CDR3 length: 13 amino acids. Per germline, CDR1 KGHDR and CDR2 SFDVKD. The germline V and J ends were trimmed by 3 bases and 10 bases, with 12 bases remaining between them.

The J gene is TRBJ1-2, the V gene TRBV24-1; weak D call: TRBD1 (6 bases). CDR3 length equals 14 residues. The germline V gene encodes CDR1 KGHDR and CDR2 SFDVKD. With 5 bases removed from V and 4 bases from J, the gap between germline ends came to 13 bases. Here the CDR3 DNA reads TGTGCCACCAGTGGCCCCACAGGGAGCTATGGCTACACCTTC. Its translation: CATSGPTGSYGYTF.

The V gene is TRBV7-7, the J gene TRBJ2-2; TRBD1 aligns across 7 bases. The CDR3 runs to 15 residues. The germline CDR1 and CDR2 sequences are SSHAT and FNYEAQ (reference sequence). The V and J ends lost 2 bases and 8 bases, in that order; junction bases with no gene match: 8. The CDR3 protein is CASSLTTGIGGELFF. The CDR3 bases are TGTGCCAGCAGCTTAACGACAGGGATCGGGGGGGAGCTGTTTTTT.